This T cell receptor (beta chain) was sequenced for a study of early T cells in non-severe SARS-CoV-2 infection. The overall study: The authors sequenced bulk RNA from unsorted whole blood, leaving chains unpaired.

V was pared by 3 bases and J by 8 bases, with 7 bases between. The CDR3 spans 11 residues. Germline CDR1 is MDHEN and CDR2 is SYDVKM. TCRdb redid the calling of the 5' RACE reads with MiXCR, one entry per CDR3 protein. The sample gives roughly 61,000 distinct CDR3 sequences, about 13% of which show up once; about 9.3% is in the top ten. This chain connects TRBV28 to TRBJ1-2, with D unclear. This receptor was taken from an adult who was a healthcare worker with PCR-confirmed SARS-CoV-2 infection or an uninfected control (not recorded which). The sample in question was whole blood, obtained at baseline. The CDR3 DNA is TGTGCCAGCAGTTTTAGGAGGGGCTACACCTTC. Residues: CASSFRRGYTF.